The clone carrying this T cell receptor (beta chain) was detected ten times or more. These data originate in a study of T cells in Graves' hyperthyroidism and ophthalmopathy. Trimming removed 5 bases from V and 4 bases from J, with 23 bases in between. CDR3 size: 18 residues. The germline V gene encodes CDR1 SGHAT and CDR2 FQNNGV. Researchers amplified the TCR beta CDR3 regions from RNA transcripts. With the HTBI primer set, the TCR CDR3 went through a first round of RT-PCR. TCRdb recomputed calls from the multiplex PCR reads with MiXCR, one row per CDR3 protein. Among 500,000 to 550,000 distinct CDR3 sequences, about 20% were seen once, and the ten largest hold about 45%.

This chain uses TRBV11-2 with TRBJ2-2; perhaps TRBD1 as D (6 bases). Specimen: blood. This sequence originates from a man aged 35 to 55 with Graves' ophthalmopathy. Here the CDR3 DNA reads TGTGCCAGCAGCCTCTTTCTGGGGGCGAATTTTATCACCGGGGAGCTGTTTTTT. This codes for CASSLFLGANFITGELFF. Full variable domain (missing parts from reference TRBV11-2 and TRBJ2-2): EAGVAQSPRYKIIEKRQSVAFWCNPISGHATLYWYQQILGQGPKLLIQFQNNGVVDDSQLPKDRFSAERLKGVDSTLKIQPAKLEDSAVYLCASSLFLGANFITGELFFGEGSRLTVL.